This T cell receptor (beta chain) was obtained from a study of blood T cell repertoires in COVID-19. This CDR3 has 16 amino acids. Using immunoSEQ multiplex PCR, the repertoire was profiled, and TCRdb retains in-frame clones only, with some absent. The sample contains over 350,000 clones, just over 90% of which appear only once. V is TRBV7-5 and J is TRBJ1-6; the D call TRBD1 from the table was never checked on the DNA. TRBV7-5 constitutes a pseudogene. The specimen was PBMCs or T cells enriched from blood (not recorded which). The source of this sequence is a woman aged 40 to 49 who had been exposed to COVID-19. The CDR3 sequence is CARSSGQDPNNSPLHF. CDR3 in DNA: TGTGCCAGAAGCTCCGGACAGGATCCGAATAATTCACCCCTCCACTTT.